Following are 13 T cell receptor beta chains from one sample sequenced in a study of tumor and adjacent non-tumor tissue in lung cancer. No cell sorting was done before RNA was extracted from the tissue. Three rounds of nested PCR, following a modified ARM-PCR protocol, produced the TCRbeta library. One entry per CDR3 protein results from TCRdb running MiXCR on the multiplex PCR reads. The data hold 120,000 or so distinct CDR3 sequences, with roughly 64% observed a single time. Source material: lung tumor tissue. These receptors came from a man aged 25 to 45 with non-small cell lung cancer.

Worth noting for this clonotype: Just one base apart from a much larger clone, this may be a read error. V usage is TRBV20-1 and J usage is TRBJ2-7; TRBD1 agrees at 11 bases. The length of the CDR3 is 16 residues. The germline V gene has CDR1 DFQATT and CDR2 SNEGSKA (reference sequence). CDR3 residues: CSARTPGQGVPYEHYF. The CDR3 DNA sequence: TGCAGTGCTAGGACCCCGGGACAGGGGGTTCCCTACGAGCACTACTTC.

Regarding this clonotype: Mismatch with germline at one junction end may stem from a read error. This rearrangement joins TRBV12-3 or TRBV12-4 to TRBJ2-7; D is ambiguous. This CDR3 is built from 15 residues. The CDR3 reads CASSLGASSDYEQYF. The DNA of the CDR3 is TGTGCCAGTAGTTTAGGCGCCAGTTCCGACTACGAGCAGTACTTC.

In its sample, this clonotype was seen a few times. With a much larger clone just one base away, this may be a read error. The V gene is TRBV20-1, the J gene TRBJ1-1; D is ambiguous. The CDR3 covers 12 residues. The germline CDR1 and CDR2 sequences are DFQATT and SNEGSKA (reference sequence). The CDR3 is CNARDPHTEAFF. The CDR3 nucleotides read TGCAATGCTAGAGACCCCCACACTGAAGCTTTCTTT.

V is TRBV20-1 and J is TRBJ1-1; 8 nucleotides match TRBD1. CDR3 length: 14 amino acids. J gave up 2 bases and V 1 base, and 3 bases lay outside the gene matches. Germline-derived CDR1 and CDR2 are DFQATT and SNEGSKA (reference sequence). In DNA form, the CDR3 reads TGCAGTGCTAGAGCTACAGGGGGTAACACTGAAGCTTTCTTT. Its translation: CSARATGGNTEAFF.

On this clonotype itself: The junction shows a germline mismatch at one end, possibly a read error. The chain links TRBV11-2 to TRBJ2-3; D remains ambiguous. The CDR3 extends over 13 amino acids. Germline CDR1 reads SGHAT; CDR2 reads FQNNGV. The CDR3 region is CANSLERTDTQYF. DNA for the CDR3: TGTGCCAACAGCTTAGAACGCACAGATACGCAGTATTTT.

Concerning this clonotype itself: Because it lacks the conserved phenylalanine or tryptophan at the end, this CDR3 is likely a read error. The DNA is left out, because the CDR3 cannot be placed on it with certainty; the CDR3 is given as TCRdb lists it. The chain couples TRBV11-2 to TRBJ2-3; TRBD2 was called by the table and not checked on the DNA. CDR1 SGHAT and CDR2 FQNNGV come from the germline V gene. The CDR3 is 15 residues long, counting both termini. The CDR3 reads CASSLLAGGQGTKYL.

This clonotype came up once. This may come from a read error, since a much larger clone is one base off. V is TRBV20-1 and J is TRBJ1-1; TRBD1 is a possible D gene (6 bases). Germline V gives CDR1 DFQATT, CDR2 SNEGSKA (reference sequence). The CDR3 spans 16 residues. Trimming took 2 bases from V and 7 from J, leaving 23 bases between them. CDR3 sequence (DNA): TGCAGTGCTAGAATTTCGGGGGCCGGGAGGGCACATGAAGCTTTCTTT. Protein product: CSARISGAGRAHEAFF.

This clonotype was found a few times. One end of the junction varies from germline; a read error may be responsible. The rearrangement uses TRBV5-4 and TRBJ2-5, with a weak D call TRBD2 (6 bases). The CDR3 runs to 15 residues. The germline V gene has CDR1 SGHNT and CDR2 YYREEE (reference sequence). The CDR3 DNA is TGTGCCAGCAGCTTGGGGGGGACTCTACAAGAGATCCAGTACTTC. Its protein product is CASSLGGTLQEIQYF.

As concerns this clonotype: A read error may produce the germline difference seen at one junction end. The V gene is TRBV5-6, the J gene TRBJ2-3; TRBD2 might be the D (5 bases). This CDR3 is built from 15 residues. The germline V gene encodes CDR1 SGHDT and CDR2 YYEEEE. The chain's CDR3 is CASSLYVPSIDTQYF. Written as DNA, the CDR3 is TGTGCCAGTAGCTTGTACGTACCTAGCATAGATACGCAGTATTTT. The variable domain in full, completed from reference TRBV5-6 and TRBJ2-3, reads DAGVTQSPTHLIKTRGQQVTLRCSPKSGHDTVSWYQQALGQGPQFIFQYYEEEERQRGNFPDRFSGHQFPNYSSELNVNALLLGDSALYLCASSLYVPSIDTQYFGPGTRLTVL.

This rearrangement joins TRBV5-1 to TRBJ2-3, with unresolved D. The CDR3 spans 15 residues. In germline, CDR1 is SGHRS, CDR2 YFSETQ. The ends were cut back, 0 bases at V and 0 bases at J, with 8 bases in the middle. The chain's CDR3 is CASSLEQPSTDTQYF. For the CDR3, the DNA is TGCGCCAGCAGCTTGGAACAGCCCAGCACAGATACGCAGTATTTT.

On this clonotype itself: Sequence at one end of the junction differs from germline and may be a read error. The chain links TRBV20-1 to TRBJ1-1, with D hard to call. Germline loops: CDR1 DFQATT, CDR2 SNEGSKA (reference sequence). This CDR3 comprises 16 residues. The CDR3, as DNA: TGCTGTGCTAGTGTGACCGGGTCTGGAGTCAGTACTGAAGCTTTCTTT. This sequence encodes CCASVTGSGVSTEAFF.

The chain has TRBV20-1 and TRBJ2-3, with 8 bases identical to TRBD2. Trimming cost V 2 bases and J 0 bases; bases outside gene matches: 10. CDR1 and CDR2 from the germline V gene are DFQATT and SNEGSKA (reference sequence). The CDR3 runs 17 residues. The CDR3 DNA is TGCAGTGCTAGAACTCCCGGGGTAGCGGGGAGCACAGATACGCAGTATTTT. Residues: CSARTPGVAGSTDTQYF.

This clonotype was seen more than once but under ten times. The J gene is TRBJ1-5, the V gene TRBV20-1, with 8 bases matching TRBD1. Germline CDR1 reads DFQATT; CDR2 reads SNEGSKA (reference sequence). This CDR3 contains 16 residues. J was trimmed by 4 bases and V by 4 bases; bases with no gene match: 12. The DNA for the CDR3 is TGCAGTGCTATACATATGCAGGGGGCTGGGAATCAGCCCCAGCATTTT. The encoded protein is CSAIHMQGAGNQPQHF.